The rows below give T cell receptor beta chains drawn from one sample of a study of OX40 agonist ivuxolimab in advanced cancers. Generated by immunoSEQ multiplex PCR, the TCRdb table keeps only in-frame clones and is missing some. The sample yields over 60,000 clones, about 85% seen once. The material was CD4+ or CD8+ T cells sorted from blood, obtained in a trial of the OX40 agonist ivuxolimab. The receptors were gathered from an adult with an advanced solid tumor such as melanoma, head and neck, liver or kidney cancer. The CDR3 runs from the conserved cysteine through the conserved F or W. D genes are given only for firm matches. Some rows mark clone size as missing; the rest say once, few, many or name a class of expanded clone.

clone_size j_call d_call v_call cdr3_aa cdr3_nt
- TRBJ2-3 - TRBV7-3 CASSLLGGGFGDTQYF TGTGCCAGCAGCTTACTAGGAGGGGGTTTCGGAGATACGCAGTATTTT
few TRBJ2-2 - TRBV7-3 CASSRQFTGELFF TGTGCCAGCAGCCGACAATTTACCGGGGAGCTGTTTTTT
- TRBJ2-2 - TRBV10-1 CATGQNTGELFF TGCGCCACCGGACAGAACACCGGGGAGCTGTTTTTT
- TRBJ2-2 - TRBV28 CATPKGFGGELFF TGTGCCACTCCAAAGGGGTTCGGCGGGGAGCTGTTTTTT
- TRBJ1-2 - TRBV28 CASSLREGYTF TGTGCCAGCAGTTTGAGGGAGGGCTACACCTTC
- TRBJ1-5 - TRBV5-1 CASSKGTDNQPQHF TGCGCCAGCAGCAAGGGGACGGACAATCAGCCCCAGCATTTT
- TRBJ2-7 - TRBV7-9 CASSLQGQGYF TGTGCCAGCAGCTTACAGGGGCAAGGCTACTTC
- TRBJ2-7 TRBD2 TRBV7-8 CASSPGTSGPVGGTYEQYF TGTGCCAGCAGCCCTGGGACTAGCGGGCCCGTGGGGGGGACCTACGAGCAGTACTTC
- TRBJ1-3 - TRBV19 CASRYRVGNTIYF TGTGCCTCTAGGTACAGGGTGGGAAACACCATATATTTT
once TRBJ1-4 TRBD1 TRBV27 CASSSSTGLREKLFF TGTGCCAGCAGTTCATCGACAGGGTTAAGGGAAAAACTGTTTTTT
- TRBJ2-4 - TRBV30 CAWSSGEDIQYF TGTGCCTGGAGTTCGGGGGAGGACATTCAGTACTTC
- TRBJ2-7 TRBD2 TRBV28 CASSQAGEEQYF TGTGCCAGCAGCCAAGCGGGGGAGGAGCAGTACTTC
- TRBJ2-1 TRBD2 TRBV11-3 CASSQTSGGAGEQFF TGTGCCAGCAGCCAAACTAGCGGGGGGGCAGGTGAGCAGTTCTTC
- TRBJ1-4 - TRBV28 CASSLRFRGSGGKKLFF TGTGCCAGCAGTTTAAGGTTTCGTGGATCTGGGGGAAAAAAACTGTTTTTT
- TRBJ2-2 - TRBV6-1 CASRQGSNTGELFF TGTGCCAGCAGACAGGGTTCTAACACCGGGGAGCTGTTTTTT
- TRBJ2-1 - TRBV7-3 CASSAESRGYNEQFF TGTGCCAGCAGTGCGGAGTCCCGGGGTTACAATGAGCAGTTCTTC
- TRBJ2-7 - TRBV15 CATSRGSGEQYF TGTGCCACCAGCAGAGGGTCGGGGGAGCAGTACTTC
- TRBJ2-6 - TRBV5-1 CASSSFGVSGANVLTF TGCGCCAGCAGCTCTTTCGGGGTCTCTGGGGCCAACGTCCTGACTTTC
- TRBJ2-5 TRBD2 TRBV5-1 CASSPPGLAGGGRETQYF TGCGCCAGCAGCCCACCCGGACTAGCGGGGGGGGGTAGGGAGACCCAGTACTTC
- TRBJ2-5 TRBD1 TRBV18 CASSPLGGWQETQYF TGTGCCAGCTCACCTCTAGGGGGCTGGCAAGAGACCCAGTACTTC
once TRBJ2-1 - TRBV7-3 CASSLMGNEQFF TGTGCCAGCAGCTTAATGGGTAATGAGCAGTTCTTC
- TRBJ1-4 - TRBV29-1 CSVRGLEKLFF TGCAGCGTAAGGGGTCTTGAAAAACTGTTTTTT
- TRBJ2-5 TRBD2 TRBV11-2 CASSLGISGVQETQYF TGTGCCAGCAGCTTAGGGATTAGCGGGGTCCAAGAGACCCAGTACTTC
- TRBJ2-7 - TRBV7-9 CASSFGQNYEQYF TGTGCCAGCAGCTTTGGACAGAACTACGAGCAGTACTTC
- TRBJ1-1 - TRBV5-4 CASSWDNRNTEAFF TGTGCCAGCAGCTGGGACAACCGGAACACTGAAGCTTTCTTT
- TRBJ2-3 - TRBV15 CATSRDALGAQYF TGTGCCACCAGCAGGGATGCACTAGGTGCGCAGTATTTT
- TRBJ2-2 TRBD1 TRBV28 CASSIRQGYGELFF TGTGCCAGCAGTATCCGACAGGGCTACGGGGAGCTGTTTTTT
- TRBJ2-2 - TRBV29-1 CSAGPGWTGELFF TGCAGCGCCGGACCTGGTTGGACCGGGGAGCTGTTTTTT
once TRBJ2-1 - TRBV10-1 CASSELGVEQFF TGCGCCAGCAGTGAGTTGGGCGTTGAGCAGTTCTTC
once TRBJ1-5 - TRBV30 CAWSRHPTGPDQPQHF TGTGCCTGGAGTCGCCATCCTACAGGGCCGGATCAGCCCCAGCATTTT
- TRBJ2-1 - TRBV9 CASSVALASYNEQFF TGTGCCAGCAGCGTAGCACTAGCCTCCTACAATGAGCAGTTCTTC
- TRBJ1-1 - TRBV5-4 CASSLVGLMNTEAFF TGTGCCAGCAGCTTGGTGGGGCTCATGAACACTGAAGCTTTCTTT
once TRBJ2-7 - TRBV9 CASSVVRWGPEQYF TGTGCCAGCAGCGTAGTCCGTTGGGGACCCGAGCAGTACTTC
once TRBJ2-3 - TRBV15 CATSRFSSEPTDTQYF TGTGCCACCAGCAGATTCTCATCCGAACCCACAGATACGCAGTATTTT
- TRBJ1-2 TRBD1 TRBV13 CASSYSTGSYTF TGTGCCAGCAGCTATTCGACAGGGAGCTACACCTTC
once TRBJ1-2 TRBD1 TRBV15 CATNRQGAQYGYTF TGTGCCACCAACAGACAGGGGGCGCAGTATGGCTACACCTTC
- TRBJ2-1 TRBD1 TRBV28 CASSWDSYNEQFF TGTGCCAGCAGTTGGGACAGCTACAATGAGCAGTTCTTC
- TRBJ2-6 - TRBV7-9 CASSLAGHSSGANVLTF TGTGCCAGCAGCTTAGCGGGACATTCCTCTGGGGCCAACGTCCTGACTTTC
- TRBJ1-4 - TRBV5-1 CASSPGALNEKLFF TGCGCCAGCAGCCCGGGGGCCCTTAATGAAAAACTGTTTTTT
- TRBJ2-6 - TRBV19 CASCISGANVLTF TGTGCCAGCTGCATCTCTGGGGCCAACGTCCTGACTTTC
few TRBJ1-5 - TRBV15 CATSRDRQAFNQPQHF TGTGCCACCAGCAGAGATAGGCAGGCTTTTAATCAGCCCCAGCATTTT
once TRBJ2-7 TRBD1 TRBV29-1 CSAQTGVEQYF TGCAGCGCACAGACAGGGGTCGAGCAGTACTTC
- TRBJ2-2 - TRBV5-1 CASSLMGAGTGELFF TGCGCCAGCAGCTTAATGGGTGCGGGCACCGGGGAGCTGTTTTTT
- TRBJ1-5 - TRBV19 CASTRGGGSFGNQPQHF TGTGCCAGTACCCGAGGGGGGGGGAGCTTTGGCAATCAGCCCCAGCATTTT
once TRBJ1-5 - TRBV6-5 CASSYSLGSSQPQHF TGTGCCAGCAGTTACTCGTTGGGGAGTAGTCAGCCCCAGCATTTT
few TRBJ2-5 TRBD2 TRBV5-5 CASSSGRETQYF TGTGCCAGCAGCTCCGGGAGGGAGACCCAGTACTTC
- TRBJ2-3 - TRBV5-1 CASSLFSLSDTQYF TGCGCCAGCAGCTTGTTTTCGCTGTCAGATACGCAGTATTTT
- TRBJ1-2 - TRBV6-5 CATGPFGYGYTF TGTGCCACCGGCCCTTTCGGCTATGGCTACACCTTC
- TRBJ2-7 TRBD1 TRBV6-6 CASSFRDRMNYEQYF TGTGCCAGCAGTTTCCGGGACAGGATGAACTACGAGCAGTACTTC
few TRBJ2-7 TRBD1 TRBV28 CASSRGQDSSYEQYF TGTGCCAGCAGCCGAGGACAGGACAGCTCCTACGAGCAGTACTTC
few TRBJ2-1 - TRBV30 CAWRGMGSYNEQFF TGTGCCTGGAGGGGGATGGGGTCCTACAATGAGCAGTTCTTC
- TRBJ1-1 - TRBV20-1 CSASVPGEAFF TGCAGTGCTAGCGTACCAGGGGAAGCTTTCTTT